This entry is about one TCR beta chain. The data derive from a study of patients and donors after allogeneic stem cell transplantation. In TCRdb, the RT-PCR reads were re-called with MiXCR into one record per CDR3 protein. The sample has about 230,000 distinct CDR3 sequences, roughly 14% seen once; the top ten hold around 10%. The specimen sequenced was blood, either unsorted or a sorted T cell fraction (not recorded which). This receptor was identified in a human donor who was either an allogeneic HSCT recipient or a stem cell or donor lymphocyte infusion donor (not recorded which). It is not recorded whose cells these are; they may come from a transplant donor.

In DNA form, the CDR3 reads TGTGCCAGCAGTTACCGAGCGGGGGGGCCCCATGAGCAGTTCTTC. Its translation: CASSYRAGGPHEQFF. The chain recombines TRBV6-2 or TRBV6-3 with TRBJ2-1, with 10 bases lining up with TRBD2. The length of the CDR3 is 15 residues. V shed 2 bases, J shed 8 bases, and the junction held 6 bases outside the gene matches. In germline, CDR1 is MNHEY, CDR2 SVGEGT.